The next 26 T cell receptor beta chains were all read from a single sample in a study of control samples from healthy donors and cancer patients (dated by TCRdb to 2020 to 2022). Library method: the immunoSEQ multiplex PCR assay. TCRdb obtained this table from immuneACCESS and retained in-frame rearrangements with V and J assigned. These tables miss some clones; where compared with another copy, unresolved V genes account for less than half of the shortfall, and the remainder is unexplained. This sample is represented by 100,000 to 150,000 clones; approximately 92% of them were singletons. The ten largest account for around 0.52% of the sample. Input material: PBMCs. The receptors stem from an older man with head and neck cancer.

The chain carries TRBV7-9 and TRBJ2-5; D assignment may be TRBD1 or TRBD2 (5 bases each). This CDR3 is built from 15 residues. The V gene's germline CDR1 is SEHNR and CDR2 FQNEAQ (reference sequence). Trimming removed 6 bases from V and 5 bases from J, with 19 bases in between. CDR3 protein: CASRRFQGSGETQYF. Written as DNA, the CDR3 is TGTGCCAGCAGAAGGTTTCAGGGATCGGGGGAGACCCAGTACTTC.

The CDR3 coding sequence is TGTGCCAGCAGCCCCCACGGTGTGATGACACCCCTCCACTTT. Its protein is CASSPHGVMTPLHF. This chain links TRBV14 with TRBJ1-6; unclear D gene. The V gene's germline CDR1 is SGHDN and CDR2 FVKESK. The CDR3 extends over 14 amino acids. V shed 4 bases and J shed 11 bases, with 15 bases lying between them.

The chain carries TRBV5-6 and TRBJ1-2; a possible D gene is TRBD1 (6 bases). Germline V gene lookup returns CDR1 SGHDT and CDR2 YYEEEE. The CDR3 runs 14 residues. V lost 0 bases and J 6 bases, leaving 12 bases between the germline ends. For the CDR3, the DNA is TGTGCCAGCAGCTTGGTACAGGGCCGGGATGGCTACACCTTC. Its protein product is CASSLVQGRDGYTF. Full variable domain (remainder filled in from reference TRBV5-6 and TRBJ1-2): DAGVTQSPTHLIKTRGQQVTLRCSPKSGHDTVSWYQQALGQGPQFIFQYYEEEERQRGNFPDRFSGHQFPNYSSELNVNALLLGDSALYLCASSLVQGRDGYTFGSGTRLTVV.

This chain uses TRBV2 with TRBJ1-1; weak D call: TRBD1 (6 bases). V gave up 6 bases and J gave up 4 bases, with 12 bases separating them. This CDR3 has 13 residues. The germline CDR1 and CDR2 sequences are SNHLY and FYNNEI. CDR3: CASRTTGFTEAFF. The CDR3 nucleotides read TGTGCCAGCAGAACCACAGGGTTCACTGAAGCTTTCTTT.

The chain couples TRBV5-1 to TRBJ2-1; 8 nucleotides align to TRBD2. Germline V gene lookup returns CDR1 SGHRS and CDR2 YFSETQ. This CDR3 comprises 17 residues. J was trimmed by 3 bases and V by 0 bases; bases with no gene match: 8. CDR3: CASSLVYSGANYNEQFF. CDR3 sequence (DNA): TGCGCCAGCAGCTTGGTATATAGCGGGGCTAACTACAATGAGCAGTTCTTC.

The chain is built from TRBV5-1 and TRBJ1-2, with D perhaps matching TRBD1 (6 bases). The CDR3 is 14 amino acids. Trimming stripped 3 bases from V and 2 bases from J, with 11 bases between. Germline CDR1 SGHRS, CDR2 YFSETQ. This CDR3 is CASSSSRGNYGYTF. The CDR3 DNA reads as TGCGCCAGCAGCTCGAGCAGGGGCAACTATGGCTACACCTTC.

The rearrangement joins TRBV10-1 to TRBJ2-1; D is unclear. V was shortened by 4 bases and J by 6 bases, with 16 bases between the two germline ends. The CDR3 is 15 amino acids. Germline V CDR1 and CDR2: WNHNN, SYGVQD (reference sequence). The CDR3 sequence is CASSGPGVKSNEQFF. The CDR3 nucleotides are TGCGCCAGCAGTGGACCGGGCGTAAAGTCCAATGAGCAGTTCTTC.

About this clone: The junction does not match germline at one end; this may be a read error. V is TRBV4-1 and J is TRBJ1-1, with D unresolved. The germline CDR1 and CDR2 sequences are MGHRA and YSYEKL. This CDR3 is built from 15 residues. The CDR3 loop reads CASSQITRGNAEAFF. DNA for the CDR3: TGCGCCAGCAGCCAAATTACACGAGGGAACGCTGAAGCTTTCTTT.

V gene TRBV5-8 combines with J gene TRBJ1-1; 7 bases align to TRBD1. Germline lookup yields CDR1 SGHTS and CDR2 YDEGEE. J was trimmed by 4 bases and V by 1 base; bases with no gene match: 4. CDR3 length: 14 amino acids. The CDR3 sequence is CASSLRGLGTEAFF. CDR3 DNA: TGTGCCAGCAGCTTGAGGGGGCTGGGCACTGAAGCTTTCTTT.

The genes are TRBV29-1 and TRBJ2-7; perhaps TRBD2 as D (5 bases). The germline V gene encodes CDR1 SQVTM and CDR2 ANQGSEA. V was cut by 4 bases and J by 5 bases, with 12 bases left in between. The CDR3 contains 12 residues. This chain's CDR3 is CSVAAVGDEQYF. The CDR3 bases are TGCAGCGTTGCAGCGGTCGGGGACGAGCAGTACTTC.

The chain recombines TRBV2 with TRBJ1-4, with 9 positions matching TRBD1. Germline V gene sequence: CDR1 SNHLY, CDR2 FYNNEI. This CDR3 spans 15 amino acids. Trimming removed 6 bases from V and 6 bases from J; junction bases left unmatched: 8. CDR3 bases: TGTGCCAGCAGGGAGTTGACAGGGGGGGATGAAAAACTGTTTTTT. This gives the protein CASRELTGGDEKLFF.

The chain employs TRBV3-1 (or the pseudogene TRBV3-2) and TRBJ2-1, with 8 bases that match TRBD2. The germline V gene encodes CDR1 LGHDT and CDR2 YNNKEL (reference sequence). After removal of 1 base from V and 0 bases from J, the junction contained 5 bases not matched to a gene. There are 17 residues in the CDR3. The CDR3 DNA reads TGTGCCAGCAGCCAAGTTCTCGGGACTAGCTCCTACAATGAGCAGTTCTTC. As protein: CASSQVLGTSSYNEQFF.

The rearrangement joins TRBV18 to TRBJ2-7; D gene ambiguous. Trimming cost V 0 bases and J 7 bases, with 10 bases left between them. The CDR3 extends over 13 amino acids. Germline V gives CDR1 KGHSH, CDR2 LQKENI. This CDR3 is CASSPPIIPEQYF. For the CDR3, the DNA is TGTGCCAGCTCACCACCTATCATACCTGAGCAGTACTTC.

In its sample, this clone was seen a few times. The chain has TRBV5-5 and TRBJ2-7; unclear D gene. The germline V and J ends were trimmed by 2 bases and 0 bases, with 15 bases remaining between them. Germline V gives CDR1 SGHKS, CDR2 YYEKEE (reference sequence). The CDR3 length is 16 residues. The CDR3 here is CASSFTPPQSSYEQYF. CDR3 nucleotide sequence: TGTGCCAGCAGCTTTACTCCCCCACAGAGCTCCTACGAGCAGTACTTC.

CDR3 DNA: TGTGCCAGCAGTGAGATCGGGATGGCTGGAAACACCATATATTTT. This translates into CASSEIGMAGNTIYF. The genes are TRBV2 and TRBJ1-3, with D uncertain. This CDR3 is built from 15 residues. Germline CDR1 and CDR2: SNHLY and FYNNEI. V dropped 3 bases and J dropped 2 bases, with 11 bases sitting between them.

The CDR3 sequence is CASSRLAGGSTGELFF. The CDR3 DNA sequence: TGTGCCAGCAGCCGACTAGCGGGAGGGAGCACCGGGGAGCTGTTTTTT. V is TRBV14 and J is TRBJ2-2, with 14 bases identical to TRBD2. From germline, CDR1 is SGHDN and CDR2 FVKESK. Trimming took 4 bases from V and 4 from J; bases not matched to a gene: 2. The CDR3 length is 16 residues.

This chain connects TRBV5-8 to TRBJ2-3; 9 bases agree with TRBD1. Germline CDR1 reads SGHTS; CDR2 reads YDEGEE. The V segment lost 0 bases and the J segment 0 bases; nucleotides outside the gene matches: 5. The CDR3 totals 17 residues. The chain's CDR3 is CASSLGAGTGSTDTQYF. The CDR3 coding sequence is TGTGCCAGCAGCTTGGGGGCCGGGACAGGGAGCACAGATACGCAGTATTTT.

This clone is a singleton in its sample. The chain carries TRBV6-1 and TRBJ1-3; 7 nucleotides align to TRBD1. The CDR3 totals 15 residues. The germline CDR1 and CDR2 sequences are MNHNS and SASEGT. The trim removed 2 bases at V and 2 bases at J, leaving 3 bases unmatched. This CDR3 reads CASSELDRPGNTIYF. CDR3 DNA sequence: TGTGCCAGCAGTGAATTGGACAGGCCTGGAAACACCATATATTTT.

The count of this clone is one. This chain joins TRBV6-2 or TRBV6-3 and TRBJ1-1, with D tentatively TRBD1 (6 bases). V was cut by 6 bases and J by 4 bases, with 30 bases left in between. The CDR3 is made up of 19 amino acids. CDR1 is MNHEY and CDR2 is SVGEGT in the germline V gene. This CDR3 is CASSGLSPRGARRGTEAFF. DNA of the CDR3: TGTGCCAGCAGCGGACTTTCCCCTCGGGGGGCTAGGAGGGGCACTGAAGCTTTCTTT.

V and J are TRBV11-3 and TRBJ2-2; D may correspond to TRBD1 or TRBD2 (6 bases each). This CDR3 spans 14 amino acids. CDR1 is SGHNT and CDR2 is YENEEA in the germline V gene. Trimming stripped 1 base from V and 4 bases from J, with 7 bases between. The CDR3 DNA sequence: TGTGCCAGCAGCTTAGGGGGGGCCACCGGGGAGCTGTTTTTT. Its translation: CASSLGGATGELFF.

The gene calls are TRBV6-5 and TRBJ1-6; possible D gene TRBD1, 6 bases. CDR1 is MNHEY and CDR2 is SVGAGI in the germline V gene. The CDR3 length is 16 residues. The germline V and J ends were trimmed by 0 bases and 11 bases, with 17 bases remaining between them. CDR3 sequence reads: CASSYSGSGDGAPLHF. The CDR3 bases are TGTGCCAGCAGTTACTCGGGTTCAGGGGATGGGGCACCCCTCCACTTT.

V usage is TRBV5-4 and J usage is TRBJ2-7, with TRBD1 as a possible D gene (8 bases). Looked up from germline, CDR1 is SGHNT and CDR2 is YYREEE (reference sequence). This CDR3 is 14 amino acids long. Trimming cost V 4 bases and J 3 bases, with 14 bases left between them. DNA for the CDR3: TGTGCCAGCAGCCGGACAGGGAGGGACTACGAGCAGTACTTC. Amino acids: CASSRTGRDYEQYF.

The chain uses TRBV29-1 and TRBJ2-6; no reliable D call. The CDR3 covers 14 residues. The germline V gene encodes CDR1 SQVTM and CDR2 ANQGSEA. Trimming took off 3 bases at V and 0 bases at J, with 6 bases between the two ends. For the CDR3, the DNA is TGCAGCGTTGATGCTAGCTCTGGGGCCAACGTCCTGACTTTC. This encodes CSVDASSGANVLTF.

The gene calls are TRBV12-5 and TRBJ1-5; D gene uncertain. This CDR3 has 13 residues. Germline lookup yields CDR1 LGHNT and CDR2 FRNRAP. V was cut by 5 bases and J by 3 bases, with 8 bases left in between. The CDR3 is CASGQRNNQPQHF. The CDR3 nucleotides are TGTGCTAGTGGTCAGAGGAACAATCAGCCCCAGCATTTT.

The CDR3 loop is CAWNQWDYYEQYF. CDR3 coding DNA: TGTGCCTGGAATCAGTGGGACTACTACGAGCAGTACTTC. V and J are TRBV30 and TRBJ2-7, with 7 nucleotides matching TRBD2. Germline V gene data show CDR1 as GTSNPN and CDR2 as SVGIG (reference sequence). Trimming cost V 4 bases and J 3 bases; bases outside gene matches: 6. This CDR3 region has 13 residues. Combining the CDR3 with reference TRBV30 and TRBJ2-7 gives the whole variable domain SQTIHQWPATLVQPVGSPLSLECTVEGTSNPNLYWYRQAAGRGLQLLFYSVGIGQISSEVPQNLSASRPQDRQFILSSKKLLLSDSGFYLCAWNQWDYYEQYFGPGTRLTVT.

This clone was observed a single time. DNA of the CDR3: TGTGCCAGCAGCTTGTTGCCGGGGGACTTCAACGGCGAGCAGTACTTC. Amino acids: CASSLLPGDFNGEQYF. V and J are TRBV5-6 and TRBJ2-7; D possibly corresponds to TRBD2 (6 bases). There are 16 residues in the CDR3. The germline V gene encodes CDR1 SGHDT and CDR2 YYEEEE. V dropped 1 base and J dropped 6 bases, with 20 bases sitting between them.